The TCR beta chain described here comes from a study of blood T cell repertoires in COVID-19. At the level of the study: PBMCs, B-cell-depleted T cells, or T cells were the source of the cDNA or gDNA that made up the material.

Enrolled through a virtual design, the participants were between roughly 18 and 90 years of age and came from 24 US areas. Germline V lookup: CDR1 SGHRS, CDR2 YFSETQ. The CDR3 is made up of 14 amino acids. The ends were cut back, 5 bases at V and 3 bases at J, with 14 bases in the middle. Original data processing: How many nucleated cells were present was estimated from reference gene primer amplification. Profiling relied on immunoSEQ multiplex PCR, and the TCRdb table lists in-frame clones only, not all of them. Clonal size and the V and J genes are those of that table, whereas D and trimming came from the DNA. This table holds about 190,000 clones, more than 75% found once. This clone was seen only a few times.

The rearrangement uses TRBV5-1 and TRBJ1-1, with D tentatively TRBD1 (5 bases). The sequenced material came from PBMCs or T cells enriched from blood (not recorded which). The TCR sequence derives from a woman aged 45-60 years with acute COVID-19. The CDR3 coding sequence is TGCGCCAGCAGTCCGGAAGGGGTTGACACTGAAGCTTTCTTT. It yields the protein CASSPEGVDTEAFF.